Listed below are T cell receptor beta chains from one sample, sequenced in a study of CD8+ T cells in alopecia areata. This table comes from immunoSEQ multiplex PCR, and its TCRdb copy is limited to in-frame clones, with some not included. The sample holds over 120,000 clones, roughly 62% seen once. The sample consisted of CD4+ T cells sorted from blood, taken at week 0. These receptors were taken from a human donor with alopecia areata. Both conserved end residues are part of each CDR3.

length: 12; V: TRBV4-3; CDR3: CASSQSGGRAFF
length: 16; V: TRBV15; CDR3: CATSRDRGGGSYEQYF
length: 12; V: TRBV29-1; CDR3: CSVGAGNQPQHF
length: 12; V: TRBV6-6; CDR3: CASSATGGQQFF
length: 16; V: TRBV9; CDR3: CASSVVGTGRGTEAFF
length: 15; V: TRBV11-1; CDR3: CASSLVGRISYEQYF
length: 14; V: TRBV10-3; CDR3: CAISVLGQRETQYF
length: 13; V: TRBV7-8; CDR3: CASSLGKEETQYF
length: 17; V: TRBV7-9; CDR3: CASSLASGTGVDNVLTF
length: 13; V: TRBV30; CDR3: CAWSQTIYNEQFF
length: 15; V: TRBV7-2; CDR3: CASSLGVGGQYEQYF
length: 13; V: TRBV7-2; CDR3: CASSVQGGETQYF
length: 17; V: TRBV23-1; CDR3: CASSQSGTVIAKNIQYF
length: 17; V: TRBV5-4; CDR3: CASSLDTGSTSGNTIYF
length: 11; V: TRBV30; CDR3: CAWSRLSGAFF
length: 16; V: TRBV2; CDR3: CASRASRDREYETQYF
length: 15; V: TRBV7-2; CDR3: CASSLIPQGAGEQYF
length: 14; V: TRBV9; CDR3: CASSGPRPDTEAFF
length: 15; V: TRBV6-5; CDR3: CASTLSGGGQETQYF
length: 12; V: TRBV30; CDR3: CAWTLTGNTIYF
length: 14; V: TRBV9; CDR3: CASSVGFSVDTQYF
length: 13; V: TRBV19; CDR3: CASSSTTGTEQFF
length: 15; V: TRBV6-5; CDR3: CASSQQGIGNQPQHF
length: 16; V: TRBV5-6; CDR3: CASLPFGQGALDEQFF
length: 13; V: TRBV30; CDR3: CAWSVSSQETQYF
length: 12; V: TRBV7-2; CDR3: CASSSDVYEQYF
length: 12; V: TRBV6-5; CDR3: CASSYGRETQYF
length: 16; V: TRBV27; CDR3: CASSPPGTSAPGEQFF
length: 14; V: TRBV28; CDR3: CASLEAGGNYGYTF
length: 14; V: TRBV5-1; CDR3: CASSLVPDQETQYF
length: 12; V: TRBV29-1; CDR3: CSVREGRGGYTF
length: 10; V: TRBV29-1; CDR3: CSSRAETQYF
length: 13; V: TRBV29-1; CDR3: CSAKGSPGETQYF
length: 13; V: TRBV30; CDR3: CAWHPQARYGYTF
length: 14; V: TRBV5-5; CDR3: CASSLADGGTEAFF
length: 16; V: TRBV5-1; CDR3: CASSFTSGGIQETQYF
length: 14; V: TRBV14; CDR3: CASSQASRYNEQFF
length: 15; V: TRBV10-3; CDR3: CAISGGQGGSYEQYF
length: 12; V: TRBV14; CDR3: CASSQRAGPQHF
length: 14; V: TRBV7-9; CDR3: CASSLVSGQETQYF
length: 17; V: TRBV27; CDR3: CASSFRTGGVFNYGYTF
length: 12; V: TRBV29-1; CDR3: CSVGAPTDTQYF
length: 15; V: TRBV9; CDR3: CASSVGTALQETQYF
length: 13; V: TRBV7-9; CDR3: CASSHDRPPGEYF
length: 13; V: TRBV2; CDR3: CASNGAGAYEQYF
length: 11; V: TRBV2; CDR3: CASSLGNTIYF
length: 11; V: TRBV20-1; CDR3: CSARDRETQYF
length: 13; V: TRBV30; CDR3: CASPSRNQETQYF
length: 13; V: TRBV29-1; CDR3: CSALGQGAGGYTF